These 9 T cell receptor beta chains share one sample of origin, sequenced in a study of cytomegalovirus exposure and HLA in healthy donors. Measured with immunoSEQ multiplex PCR; TCRdb has only the in-frame clones, and not every one. Of roughly 280,000 clones in the sample, around 86% were seen once. The sequenced sample consisted of PBMCs. These receptors were collected from a woman under 30 in good health and CMV-seronegative.

This clone was found once. The chain has TRBV29-1 and TRBJ2-6; no reliable D call. The V gene's germline CDR1 is SQVTM and CDR2 ANQGSEA. CDR3 length: 14 amino acids. Trimming removed 2 bases from V and 5 bases from J, with 10 bases in between. CDR3 DNA: TGCAGCGTTGAACCGGGTCTCAGGGCCAACGTCCTGACTTTC. Encoded protein: CSVEPGLRANVLTF.

As DNA, the CDR3 is TGTGCCAGCAGTGGCCCGGACAGCTCGGCATACAATGAGCAGTTCTTC. It encodes CASSGPDSSAYNEQFF. The rearrangement uses TRBV27 and TRBJ2-1, with D possibly being TRBD1 (6 bases). The CDR3 is 16 residues long. The V gene lost 5 bases and the J gene lost 4 bases, with 18 bases spanning the gap. Germline V gives CDR1 MNHEY, CDR2 SMNVEV (reference sequence).

V usage is TRBV10-3 and J usage is TRBJ1-1; TRBD1 aligns across 9 bases. Trimming cost V 4 bases and J 8 bases; bases outside gene matches: 8. The CDR3 contains 14 residues. The germline V gene has CDR1 ENHRY and CDR2 SYGVKD. CDR3 protein: CAISVGQGSTEAFF. As DNA, the CDR3 is TGTGCCATCAGTGTTGGACAGGGGAGTACGGAAGCTTTCTTT.

V and J are TRBV7-6 and TRBJ2-5; 12 bases agree with TRBD2. Germline lookup yields CDR1 SGHVS and CDR2 FNYEAQ. With V trimmed by 5 bases and J by 0 bases, 4 bases remained unmatched. This CDR3 region has 16 residues. The CDR3 DNA reads TGTGCCAGCAGCGGAGGACTAGCGGGGTACCAAGAGACCCAGTACTTC. Translated, it gives CASSGGLAGYQETQYF.

The J gene is TRBJ2-4, the V gene TRBV30; 14 nucleotides line up with TRBD2. This CDR3 spans 17 amino acids. Looked up from germline, CDR1 is GTSNPN and CDR2 is SVGIG (reference sequence). J was trimmed by 4 bases and V by 0 bases; bases with no gene match: 5. CDR3 nucleotides: TGTGCCTGGAGTGTACTTAGGACTAGCGGGGGGAAAAACATTCAGTACTTC. Its translation: CAWSVLRTSGGKNIQYF. Filled out from reference TRBV30 and TRBJ2-4, the complete variable domain reads SQTIHQWPATLVQPVGSPLSLECTVEGTSNPNLYWYRQAAGRGLQLLFYSVGIGQISSEVPQNLSASRPQDRQFILSSKKLLLSDSGFYLCAWSVLRTSGGKNIQYFGAGTRLSVL.

This rearrangement joins TRBV7-6 to TRBJ2-1, with TRBD1 as a possible D gene (6 bases). V gave up 4 bases and J gave up 7 bases, with 11 bases separating them. Germline assignment: CDR1 SGHVS and CDR2 FNYEAQ. The CDR3 contains 13 residues. In DNA, the CDR3 is TGTGCCAGCAGCTCCTGGACAGTGAATGAGCAGTTCTTC. As protein: CASSSWTVNEQFF.

The rearrangement joins TRBV7-2 to TRBJ1-5, with D tentatively TRBD1 (6 bases). The CDR3 is made up of 14 amino acids. Trimming pared 4 bases from V and 5 bases from J, leaving 12 bases between. The germline V gene encodes CDR1 SGHTA and CDR2 FQGNSA. DNA for the CDR3: TGTGCCAGCAGCTCGGCACAGGGAGATCAGCCCCAGCATTTT. This gives the protein CASSSAQGDQPQHF.

The chain couples TRBV25-1 to TRBJ2-1; 13 nucleotides match TRBD2. Germline V gene data show CDR1 as MGHDK and CDR2 as SYGVNS. The trim removed 3 bases at V and 9 bases at J, leaving 5 bases unmatched. This CDR3 has 15 residues. CDR3 coding DNA: TGTGCCAGCAGTGAGAGGACTAGCGGGAGAGGTGAGCAGTTCTTC. Encoded protein: CASSERTSGRGEQFF.

The chain has TRBV6-1 and TRBJ2-6; D might be TRBD1 (5 bases). The germline gives CDR1 MNHNS, CDR2 SASEGT. The length of the CDR3 is 17 residues. The V end lost 3 bases, the J end lost 0 bases, and 12 bases lay between the germline ends. In DNA, the CDR3 is TGTGCCAGCAGTGACCGACAGTCGGACTCTGGGGCCAACGTCCTGACTTTC. Translation: CASSDRQSDSGANVLTF.